This T cell receptor (beta chain) was sequenced for a study of blood T cells in healthy people across ages. This clonotype has at least ten counts. Its antigen is undetermined. Then a second PCR, running roughly 7 to 12 cycles, was carried out with a sample-barcoded 5' primer and a J-beta primer mix. TCRdb fed the 5' RACE reads into MiXCR, producing one record per CDR3 protein. The sample has about 810,000 distinct CDR3 sequences; roughly 34% are singletons. The germline CDR1 and CDR2 sequences are SGDLS and YYNGEE. J was trimmed by 8 bases and V by 4 bases; bases with no gene match: 10. The CDR3 runs to 15 residues. General observations from the study: Diversity estimated from one million T cells was considered an underestimate.

Sequenced input: blood. This TCR was recovered from a young man in good health. The V and J genes are TRBV9 and TRBJ2-1; the match to TRBD1 covers 9 bases. CDR3 in amino acids: CASSPITGGKDEQFF. The CDR3 DNA follows: TGTGCCAGCAGCCCCATAACAGGGGGCAAGGATGAGCAGTTCTTC.